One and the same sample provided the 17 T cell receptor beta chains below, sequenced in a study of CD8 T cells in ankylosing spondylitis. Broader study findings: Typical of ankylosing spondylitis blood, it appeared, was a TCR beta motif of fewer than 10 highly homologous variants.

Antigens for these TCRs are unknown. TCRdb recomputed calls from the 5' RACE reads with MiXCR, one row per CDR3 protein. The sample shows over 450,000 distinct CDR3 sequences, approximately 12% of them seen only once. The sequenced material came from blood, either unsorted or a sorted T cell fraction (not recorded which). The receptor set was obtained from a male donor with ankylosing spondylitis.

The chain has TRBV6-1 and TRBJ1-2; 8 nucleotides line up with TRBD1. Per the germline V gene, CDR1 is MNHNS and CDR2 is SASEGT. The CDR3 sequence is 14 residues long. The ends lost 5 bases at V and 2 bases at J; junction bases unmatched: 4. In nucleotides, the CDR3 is TGTGCCAGCAGTAGGGACAGGTCCAACTATGGCTACACCTTC. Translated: CASSRDRSNYGYTF.

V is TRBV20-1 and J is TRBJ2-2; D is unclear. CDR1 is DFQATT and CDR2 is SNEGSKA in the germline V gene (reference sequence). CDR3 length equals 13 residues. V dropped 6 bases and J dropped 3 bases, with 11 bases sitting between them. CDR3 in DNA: TGCAGTGCCAAGTATCGGCACACCGGGGAGCTGTTTTTT. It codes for CSAKYRHTGELFF.

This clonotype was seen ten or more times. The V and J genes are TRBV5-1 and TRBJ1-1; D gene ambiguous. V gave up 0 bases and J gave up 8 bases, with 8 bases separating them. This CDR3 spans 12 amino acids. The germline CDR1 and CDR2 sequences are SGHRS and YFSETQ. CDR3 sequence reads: CASSLDSGEAFF. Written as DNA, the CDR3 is TGCGCCAGCAGCTTGGACAGCGGAGAAGCTTTCTTT.

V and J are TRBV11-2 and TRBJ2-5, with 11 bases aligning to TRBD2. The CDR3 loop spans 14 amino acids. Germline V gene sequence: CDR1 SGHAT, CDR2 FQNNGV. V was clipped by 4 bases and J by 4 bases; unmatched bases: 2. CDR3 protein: CASSSGTSGETQYF. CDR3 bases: TGTGCCAGCAGCTCCGGGACTAGCGGAGAGACCCAGTACTTC.

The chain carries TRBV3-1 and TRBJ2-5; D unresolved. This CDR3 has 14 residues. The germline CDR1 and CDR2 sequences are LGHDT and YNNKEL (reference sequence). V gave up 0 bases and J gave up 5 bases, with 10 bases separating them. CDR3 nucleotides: TGTGCCAGCAGCCAAGATATCGTCGTGGAGACCCAGTACTTC. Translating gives CASSQDIVVETQYF.

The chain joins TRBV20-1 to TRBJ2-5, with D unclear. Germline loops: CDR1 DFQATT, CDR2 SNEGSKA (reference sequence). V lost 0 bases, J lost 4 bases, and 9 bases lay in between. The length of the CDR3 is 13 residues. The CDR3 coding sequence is TGCAGTGCTAGAGATAAACAGTCAGAGACCCAGTACTTC. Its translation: CSARDKQSETQYF.

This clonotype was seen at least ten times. As DNA, the CDR3 is TGCGCCAGCAGCCAGGGACTAGCGGGAGAGGCTACCGGGGAGCTGTTTTTT. This codes for CASSQGLAGEATGELFF. The rearrangement links TRBV4-1 to TRBJ2-2; 14 nucleotides line up with TRBD2. Germline V gives CDR1 MGHRA, CDR2 YSYEKL. CDR3 size: 17 residues. The junction had 5 bases not matched to a gene; V was cut back by 3 bases and J by 5 bases.

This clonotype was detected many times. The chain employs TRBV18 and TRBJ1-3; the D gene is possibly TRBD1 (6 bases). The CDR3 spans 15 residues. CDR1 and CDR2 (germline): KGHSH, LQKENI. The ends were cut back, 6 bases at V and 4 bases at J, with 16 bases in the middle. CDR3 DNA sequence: TGTGCCAGCTCGCCGACCGGGACATACGGAAACACCATATATTTT. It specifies CASSPTGTYGNTIYF. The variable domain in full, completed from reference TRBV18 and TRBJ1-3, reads NAGVMQNPRHLVRRRGQEARLRCSPMKGHSHVYWYRQLPEEGLKFMVYLQKENIIDESGMPKERFSAEFPKEGPSILRIQQVVRGDSAAYFCASSPTGTYGNTIYFGEGSWLTVV.

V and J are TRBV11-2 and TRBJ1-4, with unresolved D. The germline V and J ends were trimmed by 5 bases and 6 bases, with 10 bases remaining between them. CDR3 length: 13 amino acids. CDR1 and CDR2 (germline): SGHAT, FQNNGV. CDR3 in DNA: TGTGCCAGCAGCCAAAGCCCCTATGAAAAACTGTTTTTT. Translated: CASSQSPYEKLFF.

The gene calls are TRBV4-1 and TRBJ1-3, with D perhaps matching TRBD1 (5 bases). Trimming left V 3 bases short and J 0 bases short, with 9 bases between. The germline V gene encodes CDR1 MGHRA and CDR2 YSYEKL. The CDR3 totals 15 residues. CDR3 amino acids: CASSQQGHSGNTIYF. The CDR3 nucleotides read TGCGCCAGCAGCCAGCAGGGCCACTCTGGAAACACCATATATTTT.

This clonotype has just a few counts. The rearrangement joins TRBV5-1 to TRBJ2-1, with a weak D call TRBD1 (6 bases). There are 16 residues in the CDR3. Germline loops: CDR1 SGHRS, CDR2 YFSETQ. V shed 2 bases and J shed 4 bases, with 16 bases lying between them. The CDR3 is CASSFGSGHLYNEQFF. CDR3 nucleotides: TGCGCCAGCAGCTTTGGGTCGGGACACCTATACAATGAGCAGTTCTTC.

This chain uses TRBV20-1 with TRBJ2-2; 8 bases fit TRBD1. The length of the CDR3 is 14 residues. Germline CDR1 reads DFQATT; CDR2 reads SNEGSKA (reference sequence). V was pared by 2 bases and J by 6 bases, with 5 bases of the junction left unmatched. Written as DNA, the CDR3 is TGCAGTGCTAGACAGGGGGCGGTGGCCGGGGAGCTGTTTTTT. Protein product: CSARQGAVAGELFF.

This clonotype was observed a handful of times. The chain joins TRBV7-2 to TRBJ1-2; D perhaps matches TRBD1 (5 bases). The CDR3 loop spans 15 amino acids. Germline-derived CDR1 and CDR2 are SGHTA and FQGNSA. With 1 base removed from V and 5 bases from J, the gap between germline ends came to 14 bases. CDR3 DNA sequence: TGTGCCAGCAGCTTAGTGGGAGGGGATACATATGGCTACACCTTC. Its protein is CASSLVGGDTYGYTF.

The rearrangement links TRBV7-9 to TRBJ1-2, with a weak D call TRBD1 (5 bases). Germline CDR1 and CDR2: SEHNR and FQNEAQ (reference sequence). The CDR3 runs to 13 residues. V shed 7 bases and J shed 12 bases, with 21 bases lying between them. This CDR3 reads CASTYDWGEGHTF. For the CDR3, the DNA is TGTGCCAGCACCTATGACTGGGGCGAAGGCCACACCTTC.

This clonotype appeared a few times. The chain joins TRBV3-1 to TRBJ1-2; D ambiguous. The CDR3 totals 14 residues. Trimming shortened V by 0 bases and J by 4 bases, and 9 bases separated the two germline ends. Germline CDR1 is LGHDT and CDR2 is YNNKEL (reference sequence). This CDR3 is CASSQDRNSYGYTF. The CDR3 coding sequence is TGTGCCAGCAGCCAAGATAGGAACAGCTATGGCTACACCTTC.

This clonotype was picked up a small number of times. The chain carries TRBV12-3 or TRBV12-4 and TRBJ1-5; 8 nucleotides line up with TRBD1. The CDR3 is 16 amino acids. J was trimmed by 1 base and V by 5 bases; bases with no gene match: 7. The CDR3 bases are TGTGCCAGCAGTCAAAGGAGGACAGGGAGCAATCAGCCCCAGCATTTT. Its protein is CASSQRRTGSNQPQHF.

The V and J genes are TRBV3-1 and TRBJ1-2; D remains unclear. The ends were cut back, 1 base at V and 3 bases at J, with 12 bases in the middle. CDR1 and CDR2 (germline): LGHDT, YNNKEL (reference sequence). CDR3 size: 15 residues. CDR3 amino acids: CASSQGAWLDYGYTF. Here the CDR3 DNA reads TGTGCCAGCAGCCAAGGGGCCTGGCTGGACTATGGCTACACCTTC.